This T cell receptor (beta chain) was recorded in a study of blood T cells in healthy people across ages. Study-wide points: Older age went with lower TCR beta diversity per million T cells, in a roughly linear way. Donor CMV status, an unknown factor, possibly confounded changes in expanded clonotypes.

Comments on this clonotype: The antigen is not known.

This CDR3 has 15 residues. Germline V lookup: CDR1 SGHAT, CDR2 FQDESV (reference sequence). The V end lost 5 bases, the J end lost 1 base, and 14 bases lay between the germline ends. The authors ran a second PCR of about 6 to 12 cycles using a sample-barcoded 5' primer and a J-beta primer mix. TCRdb re-analysed the 5' RACE reads in MiXCR, keeping a single row per CDR3 protein. Among around 2 million distinct CDR3 sequences listed, about 39% were seen once. This rearrangement joins TRBV11-1 to TRBJ2-5, with D perhaps assigned TRBD1 or TRBD2 (6 bases each). Source material: blood. This TCR came from a human donor in good health. The CDR3 nucleotides read TGTGCCAGCAGCCGATCCCGGGGGCTCCAAGAGACCCAGTACTTC. It encodes CASSRSRGLQETQYF.